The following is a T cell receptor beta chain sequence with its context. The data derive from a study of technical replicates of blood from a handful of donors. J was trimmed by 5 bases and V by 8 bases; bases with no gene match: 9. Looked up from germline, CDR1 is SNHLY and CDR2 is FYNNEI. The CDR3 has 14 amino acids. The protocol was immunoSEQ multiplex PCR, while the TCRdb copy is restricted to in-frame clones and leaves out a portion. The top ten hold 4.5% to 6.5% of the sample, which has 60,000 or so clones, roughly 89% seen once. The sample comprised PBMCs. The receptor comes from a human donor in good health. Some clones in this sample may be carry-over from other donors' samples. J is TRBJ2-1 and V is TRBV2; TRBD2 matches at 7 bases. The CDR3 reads CASRLRLADNEQFF. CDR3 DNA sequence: TGTGCCAGCCGCCTCCGGCTAGCGGACAATGAGCAGTTCTTC.